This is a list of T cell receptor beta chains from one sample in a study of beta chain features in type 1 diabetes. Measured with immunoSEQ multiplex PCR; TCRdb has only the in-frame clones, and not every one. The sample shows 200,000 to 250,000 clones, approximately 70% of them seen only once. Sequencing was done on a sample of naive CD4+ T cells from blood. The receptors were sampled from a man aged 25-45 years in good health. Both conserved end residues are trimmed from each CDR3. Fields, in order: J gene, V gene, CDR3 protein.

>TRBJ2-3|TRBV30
AWSVSGRDTQY
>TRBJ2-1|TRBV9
ASSRTSGTSYNEQF
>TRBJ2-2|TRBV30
AWSARSIKPFTGELF
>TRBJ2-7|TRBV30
AWRLSLAGDEQY
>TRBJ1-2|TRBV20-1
SATGQFGYT
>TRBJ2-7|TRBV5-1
ASSFQQGAREQY
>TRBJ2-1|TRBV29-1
SVVSGSAYNEQF
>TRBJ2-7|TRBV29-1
SVRGSYEQY
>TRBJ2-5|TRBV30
AWSLTGQVETQY
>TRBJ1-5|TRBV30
AWSRGIQPQH
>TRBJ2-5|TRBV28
ASSLFLAGVAETQY
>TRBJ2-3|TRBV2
ASSEEVVNTDTQY
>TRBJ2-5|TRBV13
ASSTLSWGLAEETQY
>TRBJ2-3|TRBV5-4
ASSADSSSTDTQY
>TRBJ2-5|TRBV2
ASTKPPETQY
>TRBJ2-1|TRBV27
ASTRVGTSGGRHNEQF
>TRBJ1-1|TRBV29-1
SVDPDLNTEAF
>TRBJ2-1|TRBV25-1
ASRETGENEQF
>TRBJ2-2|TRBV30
AWLYRTGVSGELF
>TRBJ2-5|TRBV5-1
ASSLGVAGRREETQY
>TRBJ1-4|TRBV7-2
ASSPPGTRSEKLF
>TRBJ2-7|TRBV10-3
AISEGIEQY
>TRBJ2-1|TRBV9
ASSAQLAGSYNEQF
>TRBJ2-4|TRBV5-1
ASSFEGVLAKNIQY
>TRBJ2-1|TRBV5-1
ASTLGAFSYNEQF
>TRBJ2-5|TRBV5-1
ASSSYDGQGAETQY
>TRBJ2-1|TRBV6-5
ASSRTYNEQF
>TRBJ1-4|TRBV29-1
SVVSTGRPNEKLF
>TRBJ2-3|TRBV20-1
SGGGADTQY
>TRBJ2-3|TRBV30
AWSVQEGADTQY
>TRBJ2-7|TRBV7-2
ASSTGLAGDEQY
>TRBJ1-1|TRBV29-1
SVARQQDTEAF